The 15 T cell receptor beta chains below were found in one sample sequenced in a study of blood T cell repertoires in COVID-19. Clones were sequenced by immunoSEQ multiplex PCR, and TCRdb holds only the in-frame ones, with some missing. This repertoire shows 250,000 to 400,000 clones, about 90% found once; its top ten account for roughly 2.9%. Sequenced sample: peripheral blood. The receptors stem from a woman under 40 with COVID-19, enrolled during active disease.

This clone came up once. The V gene is TRBV28, the J gene TRBJ2-5; 7 positions match TRBD1. This CDR3 is built from 14 residues. Trimming removed 6 bases from V and 4 bases from J; junction bases left unmatched: 8. Looked up from germline, CDR1 is MDHEN and CDR2 is SYDVKM. CDR3: CASRGETGRETQYF. CDR3 nucleotides: TGTGCCAGCAGGGGAGAGACAGGGAGAGAGACCCAGTACTTC.

This clone turned up a few times. This chain's CDR3 is CASTPSKGALMNTEAFF. The CDR3 DNA is TGTGCCAGCACCCCAAGTAAGGGGGCGCTTATGAACACTGAAGCTTTCTTT. This chain joins TRBV3-1 (or the pseudogene TRBV3-2) and TRBJ1-1; the match to TRBD1 covers 7 bases. The CDR3 length is 17 residues. After removal of 7 bases from V and 0 bases from J, the junction contained 14 bases not matched to a gene. Germline values: CDR1 LGHDT, CDR2 YNNKEL (reference sequence).

The CDR3 reads CASSFTGDTNEKLFF. CDR3 coding DNA: TGTGCCAGCAGCTTTACAGGGGACACTAATGAAAAACTGTTTTTT. This chain links TRBV7-9 with TRBJ1-4; the match to TRBD1 covers 7 bases. The V gene end was trimmed by 3 bases and the J gene end by 2 bases; junction bases not matched to a gene: 3. The CDR3 is 15 amino acids. Germline V gene lookup returns CDR1 SEHNR and CDR2 FQNEAQ (reference sequence). The complete variable domain, with remaining parts taken from reference TRBV7-9 and TRBJ1-4, reads DTGVSQNPRHKITKRGQNVTFRCDPISEHNRLYWYRQTLGQGPEFLTYFQNEAQLEKSRLLSDRFSAERPKGSFSTLEIQRTEQGDSAMYLCASSFTGDTNEKLFFGSGTQLSVL.

J is TRBJ2-3 and V is TRBV2, with 9 bases matching TRBD2. V lost 7 bases, J lost 3 bases, and 8 bases stayed unmatched. Looked up from germline, CDR1 is SNHLY and CDR2 is FYNNEI. CDR3 length: 15 amino acids. CDR3 bases: TGTGCCAGCATCCGGGGGCGGGAGGGGACAGATACGCAGTATTTT. Protein product: CASIRGREGTDTQYF.

The chain employs TRBV27 and TRBJ2-7, with TRBD2 matching over 9 bases. J lost 4 bases, V lost 8 bases, and 9 bases had no gene match. The germline CDR1 and CDR2 sequences are MNHEY and SMNVEV (reference sequence). The CDR3 runs 14 residues. The CDR3 DNA sequence: TGTGCCAGCCCAAGAGCGGGAGGTAGGTACGAGCAGTACTTC. Its translation: CASPRAGGRYEQYF.

This clone was detected once. The V call is TRBV14, the J call TRBJ2-3; D remains unclear. With 0 bases removed from V and 2 bases from J, the gap between germline ends came to 9 bases. Germline CDR1 and CDR2: SGHDN and FVKESK. The CDR3 has 15 amino acids. The CDR3 sequence is CASSQDRVYTDTQYF. The CDR3 region has the DNA TGTGCCAGCAGCCAAGATCGGGTGTACACAGATACGCAGTATTTT.

The chain carries TRBV12-2 and TRBJ1-3; the D call in the table, TRBD1, was not verified against the DNA. TRBV12-2 is tagged as a pseudogene. This CDR3 has 16 amino acids. CDR3 sequence: CASQNRGPYSGNTIYF. DNA of the CDR3: TGTGCAAGTCAGAACAGGGGGCCTTACTCTGGAAACACCATATATTTT.

Comment on this clone: This sample includes further DNA sequences coding for the same CDR3. The J gene is TRBJ1-1, the V gene TRBV5-1; TRBD1 matches at 11 bases. This CDR3 is built from 15 residues. The junction had 6 bases not matched to a gene; V was cut back by 3 bases and J by 5 bases. Per germline, CDR1 SGHRS and CDR2 YFSETQ. The CDR3 DNA reads TGCGCCAGCAGCTCCGGACAGGGGGCGCGTACTGAAGCTTTCTTT. This codes for CASSSGQGARTEAFF.

V and J are TRBV7-6 and TRBJ2-1; 7 nucleotides align to TRBD2. The length of the CDR3 is 16 residues. The J segment lost 0 bases and the V segment lost 1 base, leaving 3 bases of the junction unmatched. Germline assignment: CDR1 SGHVS and CDR2 FNYEAQ. The CDR3 DNA reads as TGTGCCAGCAGCTTAGTCGGGGGGAGCTCCTACAATGAGCAGTTCTTC. Residues: CASSLVGGSSYNEQFF.

CDR3 DNA sequence: TGTGCCATCAGTGGTCCGACAGGTTCTAATCAGCCCCAGCATTTT. It is translated as CAISGPTGSNQPQHF. The chain carries TRBV10-3 and TRBJ1-5, with D possibly being TRBD1 (6 bases). This CDR3 is built from 15 residues. Germline CDR1 is ENHRY and CDR2 is SYGVKD. Trimming stripped 4 bases from V and 4 bases from J, with 14 bases between.

The chain links TRBV2 to TRBJ2-1, with TRBD1 as a possible D gene (6 bases). V was shortened by 6 bases and J by 6 bases, with 15 bases between the two germline ends. This CDR3 is built from 14 residues. Germline V gene lookup returns CDR1 SNHLY and CDR2 FYNNEI. For the CDR3, the DNA is TGTGCCAGCAGCCTTACAGGGTTCGGCAATGAGCAGTTCTTC. Amino acids: CASSLTGFGNEQFF. Variable domain in full (rest from reference TRBV2 and TRBJ2-1): EPEVTQTPSHQVTQMGQEVILRCVPISNHLYFYWYRQILGQKVEFLVSFYNNEISEKSEIFDDQFSVERPDGSNFTLKIRSTKLEDSAMYFCASSLTGFGNEQFFGPGTRLTVL.

The chain combines TRBV7-3 with TRBJ2-3; 12 nucleotides align to TRBD2. The CDR3 spans 15 residues. The V segment lost 4 bases and the J segment 4 bases; nucleotides outside the gene matches: 3. The germline CDR1 and CDR2 sequences are SGHTA and FQGTGA. The CDR3, as DNA: TGTGCCAGCAGCTCTAGCGGGAGGGCCTCAGATACGCAGTATTTT. Amino acid sequence: CASSSSGRASDTQYF.

This chain uses TRBV15 with TRBJ2-3, with a tentative D call TRBD2 (5 bases). The CDR3 contains 18 residues. Germline values: CDR1 LNHNV, CDR2 YYDKDF (reference sequence). Trimming removed 0 bases at V and 2 bases at J, with 18 bases between. The CDR3 nucleotides are TGTGCCACCAGCAGAGATGTGAACGGGATCCGACTCACAGATACGCAGTATTTT. Amino acid sequence: CATSRDVNGIRLTDTQYF.

This clone came up once. This sequence joins TRBV2 and TRBJ1-5; unclear D gene. From germline, CDR1 is SNHLY and CDR2 FYNNEI. This CDR3 region has 14 residues. With 5 bases removed from V and 5 bases from J, the gap between germline ends came to 13 bases. Here the CDR3 reads CASSLRQNDQPQHF. The CDR3 bases are TGTGCCAGCAGTCTCCGACAAAATGATCAGCCCCAGCATTTT.

The rearrangement joins TRBV2 to TRBJ1-5; D is unresolved. The CDR3 is made up of 13 amino acids. V gave up 6 bases and J gave up 2 bases, with 8 bases separating them. Germline V gene sequence: CDR1 SNHLY, CDR2 FYNNEI. The CDR3 DNA sequence: TGTGCCAGCAGAGGAGAAGGCAATCAGCCCCAGCATTTT. Translated, it gives CASRGEGNQPQHF.